The 26 T cell receptor beta chains below were found in one sample sequenced in a study of cytomegalovirus exposure and HLA in healthy donors. Primers for the PCR totalled 60 Vbeta and 13 Jbeta. Profiled with immunoSEQ multiplex PCR; TCRdb holds only in-frame clones, not every one. Altogether some 110,000 clones are present, 65% to 80% being singletons, with the ten largest covering roughly an eighth. The sample taken for sequencing was PBMCs. These receptors came from a woman aged 55-70 years in good health and CMV-seropositive.

The table lists this clone with a count of one. The chain links TRBV6-5 to TRBJ2-1; a possible D gene is TRBD1 (7 bases). Germline CDR1 and CDR2: MNHEY and SVGAGI. V lost 6 bases, J lost 9 bases, and 21 bases lay in between. The CDR3 covers 15 residues. CDR3 loop: CASSSRKDRRGEQFF. The CDR3 DNA sequence: TGTGCCAGCAGCTCCCGGAAGGACAGGAGGGGTGAGCAGTTCTTC.

This chain joins TRBV7-7 and TRBJ2-5, with 7 positions matching TRBD2. Germline lookup yields CDR1 SSHAT and CDR2 FNYEAQ (reference sequence). The CDR3 is made up of 14 amino acids. The V gene end was trimmed by 5 bases and the J gene end by 0 bases; junction bases not matched to a gene: 3. CDR3 bases: TGTGCCAGCAGCCAAAGCGGGGACCAAGAGACCCAGTACTTC. Translation: CASSQSGDQETQYF.

The chain is built from TRBV5-1 and TRBJ1-4; 10 bases are shared with TRBD1. The V segment lost 4 bases and the J segment 6 bases; nucleotides outside the gene matches: 3. CDR3 length equals 14 residues. In germline, CDR1 is SGHRS, CDR2 YFSETQ. The CDR3 nucleotides read TGCGCCAGCAGCACCGGGACAGGGGATGAAAAACTGTTTTTT. It specifies CASSTGTGDEKLFF.

CDR3 sequence: CASSPGLANTGELFF. CDR3 nucleotide sequence: TGCGCCAGCAGCCCTGGACTAGCGAACACCGGGGAGCTGTTTTTT. The chain links TRBV5-1 to TRBJ2-2; 7 bases fit TRBD2. This CDR3 region has 15 residues. Germline CDR1 reads SGHRS; CDR2 reads YFSETQ. V trimming: 4 bases; J trimming: 0 bases; junction bases outside the gene matches: 3.

V usage is TRBV7-2 and J usage is TRBJ1-4; a weak D match, TRBD1 (6 bases). The CDR3 totals 14 residues. In germline, CDR1 is SGHTA, CDR2 FQGNSA. V shed 4 bases and J shed 8 bases, with 14 bases lying between them. As DNA, the CDR3 is TGTGCCAGCAGCTCAGAGGTGGGGGCAGAAAAACTGTTTTTT. Amino acids: CASSSEVGAEKLFF.

This clone came up a few times. This chain links TRBV21-1 with TRBJ1-1. TRBV21-1 is given as a pseudogene. This CDR3 comprises 12 residues. CDR3 region: CASSKSPREAFF. The CDR3 region has the DNA TGTGCCAGCAGCAAATCCCCGCGGGAAGCTTTCTTT.

The chain uses TRBV11-2 and TRBJ1-6; D remains ambiguous. Trimming took off 4 bases at V and 13 bases at J, with 11 bases between the two ends. The CDR3 loop spans 12 amino acids. Germline lookup yields CDR1 SGHAT and CDR2 FQNNGV. CDR3 bases: TGTGCCAGCAGCTCCCCTTTTTCGCCCCTCCACTTT. Translated: CASSSPFSPLHF.

This rearrangement joins TRBV5-1 to TRBJ1-3; D is perhaps TRBD1 (6 bases). Germline V gene sequence: CDR1 SGHRS, CDR2 YFSETQ. Trimming removed 5 bases at V and 4 bases at J, with 10 bases between. The CDR3 length is 13 residues. This CDR3 reads CASSRTEGNTIYF. DNA for the CDR3: TGCGCCAGCAGTAGGACAGAAGGAAACACCATATATTTT.

This clone was observed once. The chain is built from TRBV7-9 and TRBJ1-2; 9 bases align to TRBD1. The CDR3 has 14 amino acids. CDR1 SEHNR and CDR2 FQNEAQ come from the germline V gene (reference sequence). V trimming: 5 bases; J trimming: 9 bases; junction bases outside the gene matches: 10. CDR3 in amino acids: CASSRELDRGSYTF. The CDR3 nucleotides are TGTGCCAGCAGCCGAGAACTTGACAGGGGGAGCTACACCTTC.

V gene TRBV7-9 combines with J gene TRBJ2-3; TRBD2 agrees at 12 bases. This CDR3 is 13 amino acids long. Looked up from germline, CDR1 is SEHNR and CDR2 is FQNEAQ (reference sequence). J gave up 8 bases and V 5 bases, and 2 bases lay outside the gene matches. CDR3 protein: CASSPGLAGTQYF. In DNA form, the CDR3 reads TGTGCCAGCAGCCCGGGACTAGCGGGTACGCAGTATTTT.

V gene TRBV4-3 combines with J gene TRBJ1-1; the match to TRBD1 covers 7 bases. The germline gives CDR1 LGHNA, CDR2 YSLEER. Unmatched junction bases numbered 9, after V lost 2 bases and J lost 0 bases. The CDR3 runs to 17 residues. The CDR3 bases are TGCGCCAGCAGCCAATCGGAGGGGGCAGTCATGAACACTGAAGCTTTCTTT. Its translation: CASSQSEGAVMNTEAFF.

The chain employs TRBV30 and TRBJ1-1, with D possibly TRBD1 on 5 matching bases. The CDR3 covers 14 residues. Between the trimmed V and J ends, which lost 3 bases and 6 bases, there was a span of 17 bases. CDR1 and CDR2 (germline): GTSNPN, SVGIG (reference sequence). DNA for the CDR3: TGTGCCTGGAGGGCAGGGTGGGGGGGTTCTGAAGCTTTCTTT. Protein sequence: CAWRAGWGGSEAFF.

The chain carries TRBV4-2 and TRBJ2-3, with 7 bases matching TRBD2. This CDR3 contains 20 residues. Germline-derived CDR1 and CDR2 are LGHNA and YNFKEQ. The V segment lost 0 bases and the J segment 8 bases; nucleotides outside the gene matches: 23. This CDR3 is CASSQDPTGNVAGGFGTQYF. The CDR3 bases are TGTGCCAGCAGCCAAGATCCCACGGGTAATGTAGCGGGCGGGTTCGGTACGCAGTATTTT.

V and J are TRBV7-9 and TRBJ2-7, with TRBD1 matching 8 bases. Germline CDR1 reads SEHNR; CDR2 reads FQNEAQ (reference sequence). V shed 6 bases, J shed 3 bases, and the junction held 10 bases outside the gene matches. The CDR3 covers 15 residues. For the CDR3, the DNA is TGTGCCAGCAGTGAGCGGACAGGGTTGATCTACGAGCAGTACTTC. Amino acids: CASSERTGLIYEQYF.

This clone was counted a few times. The chain links TRBV5-1 to TRBJ2-7; possibly TRBD2 for D (5 bases). This CDR3 has 16 residues. CDR1 and CDR2 (germline): SGHRS, YFSETQ. V lost 7 bases to trimming and J lost 0 bases, with 20 bases between them. As DNA, the CDR3 is TGCGCCAGCCACTGGCTTTTGCAGAGGGTCTCCTACGAGCAGTACTTC. It specifies CASHWLLQRVSYEQYF.

The CDR3 region has the DNA TGTGCCAGCTCACCTCGGGACAGACTACAAGAGACCCAGTACTTC. This encodes CASSPRDRLQETQYF. The chain uses TRBV18 and TRBJ2-5, with 7 positions matching TRBD1. The V gene's germline CDR1 is KGHSH and CDR2 LQKENI. The ends lost 3 bases at V and 2 bases at J; junction bases unmatched: 6. This CDR3 spans 15 amino acids.

The chain has TRBV7-2 and TRBJ2-1; D is ambiguous. Per the germline V gene, CDR1 is SGHTA and CDR2 is FQGNSA. The germline V and J ends were trimmed by 1 base and 4 bases, with 11 bases remaining between them. The CDR3 loop spans 15 amino acids. The chain's CDR3 is CASSLDRSPYNEQFF. CDR3 DNA: TGTGCCAGCAGCTTAGATAGGAGCCCTTACAATGAGCAGTTCTTC.

The J gene is TRBJ2-1, the V gene TRBV7-8; TRBD2 agrees at 8 bases. CDR3 length equals 15 residues. CDR1 and CDR2 from the germline V gene are SGHVS and FQNEAQ. V lost 4 bases and J lost 4; bases outside the gene matches: 6. The CDR3 spells CASSSLSGGYNEQFF. CDR3 sequence (DNA): TGTGCCAGCAGCTCCCTAAGCGGGGGATACAATGAGCAGTTCTTC.

The chain recombines TRBV7-3 with TRBJ2-2, with a possible D match to TRBD1 (6 bases). With 5 bases removed from V and 4 bases from J, the gap between germline ends came to 8 bases. In germline, CDR1 is SGHTA, CDR2 FQGTGA. This CDR3 has 13 amino acids. The CDR3 region is CASSLQGTGELFF. DNA for the CDR3: TGTGCCAGCAGCCTACAGGGCACCGGGGAGCTGTTTTTT.

The chain is built from TRBV4-1 and TRBJ2-2; D possibly corresponds to TRBD1 (6 bases). The CDR3 length is 20 residues. CDR1 is MGHRA, CDR2 YSYEKL, per germline. V was trimmed by 0 bases and J by 7 bases, leaving 27 bases between them. The CDR3 protein is CASSQDGGTNIRTSNGELFF. In nucleotides, the CDR3 is TGCGCCAGCAGCCAAGACGGTGGGACAAATATCCGGACCTCAAACGGGGAGCTGTTTTTT.

The chain's CDR3 is CASSQAVAGATGELFF. The CDR3 nucleotides are TGTGCCAGCAGCCAAGCTGTGGCGGGGGCCACCGGGGAGCTGTTTTTT. The chain carries TRBV4-2 and TRBJ2-2; D might be TRBD2 (7 bases). Germline values: CDR1 LGHNA, CDR2 YNFKEQ. This CDR3 spans 16 amino acids. The V gene lost 1 base and the J gene lost 4 bases, with 13 bases spanning the gap.

This clone was seen only once. V gene TRBV7-8 combines with J gene TRBJ2-5; D is possibly TRBD1 (6 bases). Germline V gene data show CDR1 as SGHVS and CDR2 as FQNEAQ. This CDR3 spans 15 amino acids. The ends were cut back, 4 bases at V and 5 bases at J, with 17 bases in the middle. The CDR3 spells CASSSGTTSGETQYF. CDR3 DNA sequence: TGTGCCAGCAGCTCCGGGACAACCTCGGGCGAGACCCAGTACTTC. Looking up the rest from reference TRBV7-8 and TRBJ2-5 gives the full variable domain: GAGVSQSPRYKVAKRGQDVALRCDPISGHVSLFWYQQALGQGPEFLTYFQNEAQLDKSGLPSDRFFAERPEGSVSTLKIQRTQQEDSAVYLCASSSGTTSGETQYFGPGTRLLVL.

The rearrangement joins TRBV7-8 to TRBJ1-2; 7 bases line up with TRBD1. Trimming at V came to 1 base and at J to 2 bases, leaving 4 bases not matched to a gene. Germline CDR1 and CDR2: SGHVS and FQNEAQ. The CDR3 covers 15 residues. CDR3 DNA: TGTGCCAGCAGCTTAGAGGGGGCAGGGAACTATGGCTACACCTTC. This gives the protein CASSLEGAGNYGYTF.

This clone came up a few times. The chain combines TRBV11-2 with TRBJ1-2, with 7 bases aligning to TRBD1. The CDR3 runs to 15 residues. The germline V gene has CDR1 SGHAT and CDR2 FQNNGV. Germline trimming cut 1 base from V and 5 bases from J; bases unmatched to any gene: 7. Here the CDR3 DNA reads TGTGCCAGCAGCTTAGGACAGGGAGTAAAGTATGGCTACACCTTC. It specifies CASSLGQGVKYGYTF.

The DNA of the CDR3 is TGTGCCAGCAGCCCCAGGGACAGGGGGTACACTGAAGCTTTCTTT. It is translated as CASSPRDRGYTEAFF. This chain joins TRBV7-8 and TRBJ1-1, with 11 bases aligning to TRBD1. Per the germline V gene, CDR1 is SGHVS and CDR2 is FQNEAQ. The V and J ends lost 5 bases and 3 bases, in that order; junction bases with no gene match: 5. The CDR3 extends over 15 amino acids.

The chain carries TRBV4-1 and TRBJ1-5; no clear D gene. The CDR3 extends over 16 amino acids. Germline values: CDR1 MGHRA, CDR2 YSYEKL. V was shortened by 1 base and J by 4 bases, with 14 bases between the two germline ends. In nucleotides, the CDR3 is TGCGCCAGCAGCCAAGGATATTTCCGAGATAATCAGCCCCAGCATTTT. Translating gives CASSQGYFRDNQPQHF.